Included here is one TCR beta chain sequence, with context. Trimming at V came to 6 bases and at J to 7 bases, leaving 13 bases not matched to a gene. The CDR3 extends over 18 amino acids. The germline CDR1 and CDR2 sequences are MNHEY and SVGEGT. The sample is drawn from a study of T cell responses to AZD1222 COVID-19 vaccine. Profiling relied on immunoSEQ multiplex PCR, and the TCRdb table lists in-frame clones only, not all of them. The table has some 120,000 clones, almost 90% seen once. The material was peripheral blood, obtained on day 0 of AZD1222 vaccination. This sequence joins TRBV6-2 or TRBV6-3 and TRBJ2-1; TRBD2 matches at 15 bases. The TCR sequence derives from an adult in good health. Here the CDR3 reads CASSSPGLAGGPRNEQFF. Written as DNA, the CDR3 is TGTGCCAGCAGCTCCCCCGGACTAGCGGGAGGGCCTAGGAATGAGCAGTTCTTC.